This T cell receptor (beta chain) was recovered during a study of cytomegalovirus exposure and HLA in healthy donors. The germline V and J ends were trimmed by 7 bases and 1 base, with 28 bases remaining between them. Germline-derived CDR1 and CDR2 are SQVTM and ANQGSEA. The length of the CDR3 is 18 residues. This table comes from immunoSEQ multiplex PCR, and its TCRdb copy is limited to in-frame clones, with some not included. The profile shows hundreds of thousands of clones, roughly 87% of them singletons. This clonotype was sampled from a man aged 18 to 35 in good health and CMV-seropositive. The rearrangement joins TRBV29-1 to TRBJ1-2; D is perhaps TRBD1 (5 bases). Sequencing was performed on PBMCs. CDR3 region: CSATTGYKTATLNYGYTF. The CDR3 DNA follows: TGCAGCGCCACAACCGGATATAAGACAGCTACCCTTAACTATGGCTACACCTTC. The whole variable domain, remainder taken from reference TRBV29-1 and TRBJ1-2, is SAVISQKPSRDICQRGTSLTIQCQVDSQVTMMFWYRQQPGQSLTLIATANQGSEATYESGFVIDKFPISRPNLTFSTLTVSNMSPEDSSIYLCSATTGYKTATLNYGYTFGSGTRLTVV.